The 19 T cell receptor beta chains below come from one sample, sequenced in a study of cytomegalovirus exposure and HLA in healthy donors. The primer mix had 60 Vbeta and 13 Jbeta primers. Sequencing was performed with immunoSEQ multiplex PCR; in TCRdb, only in-frame clones are kept and a portion is missing. The data show about 140,000 clones, just under 85% seen once. Sequenced: PBMCs. Source of these receptors: a man aged 25 to 40 in good health and CMV-seropositive.

The chain has TRBV11-3 and TRBJ2-1; 8 nucleotides match TRBD1. The V gene's germline CDR1 is SGHNT and CDR2 YENEEA. The CDR3 has 14 residues. After removal of 5 bases from V and 9 bases from J, the junction contained 9 bases not matched to a gene. In nucleotides, the CDR3 is TGTGCCAGCAGCCCGTCACAGGGGGTGGGTGAGCAGTTCTTC. It yields the protein CASSPSQGVGEQFF.

The chain carries TRBV28 and TRBJ1-2; 7 nucleotides line up with TRBD1. V dropped 5 bases and J dropped 1; count of bases not matched to a gene: 13. The CDR3 consists of 17 residues. Germline-derived CDR1 and CDR2 are MDHEN and SYDVKM. CDR3 region: CASSGLGTEIFNYGYTF. The CDR3 DNA follows: TGTGCCAGCAGTGGGCTGGGGACAGAGATTTTTAACTATGGCTACACCTTC.

In its sample, this clone was seen a few times. The chain couples TRBV14 to TRBJ1-4, with D possibly being TRBD1 (5 bases). Trimming stripped 4 bases from V and 14 bases from J, with 14 bases between. Germline V gene data show CDR1 as SGHDN and CDR2 as FVKESK. This CDR3 is built from 12 residues. CDR3 nucleotide sequence: TGTGCCAGCAGCCCGTACCAAGGGGTTCTGTTTTTT. It specifies CASSPYQGVLFF.

The chain employs TRBV5-4 and TRBJ2-1, with 9 bases aligning to TRBD2. Germline CDR1 SGHNT, CDR2 YYREEE (reference sequence). Trimming removed 2 bases from V and 9 bases from J; junction bases left unmatched: 6. The CDR3 runs to 14 residues. CDR3 DNA: TGTGCCAGCAGCTTTGTTAGCGGGAGAAGTGAGCAGTTCTTC. Amino acids: CASSFVSGRSEQFF.

As concerns this clone: In the same sample, other DNA sequences code for this CDR3. This chain joins TRBV6-5 and TRBJ2-7; D not certain. CDR1 and CDR2 (germline): MNHEY, SVGAGI. This CDR3 comprises 14 residues. Between the trimmed V and J ends, which lost 2 bases and 0 bases, there was a span of 8 bases. CDR3 residues: CASSYGGGSYEQYF. CDR3 coding DNA: TGTGCCAGCAGTTACGGCGGCGGCTCCTACGAGCAGTACTTC.

The chain links TRBV28 to TRBJ2-3, with 15 bases identical to TRBD2. J lost 7 bases, V lost 2 bases, and 4 bases had no gene match. The CDR3 length is 16 residues. CDR1 MDHEN and CDR2 SYDVKM come from the germline V gene. The CDR3 is CASSLGLAGGVNTQYF. CDR3 sequence (DNA): TGTGCCAGCAGTTTAGGACTAGCGGGGGGGGTAAATACGCAGTATTTT.

V gene TRBV6-1 combines with J gene TRBJ2-7; 11 bases map to TRBD1. The trim removed 5 bases at V and 4 bases at J, leaving 7 bases unmatched. CDR3 length: 15 residues. CDR1 and CDR2 (germline): MNHNS, SASEGT. The CDR3 spells CASSFRDRGGYEQYF. The CDR3, as DNA: TGTGCCAGCAGTTTCCGGGACAGGGGGGGGTACGAGCAGTACTTC.

The chain links TRBV6-1 to TRBJ2-3; 9 bases match TRBD2. V dropped 6 bases and J dropped 5; count of bases not matched to a gene: 9. CDR1 MNHNS and CDR2 SASEGT come from the germline V gene. There are 15 residues in the CDR3. In DNA form, the CDR3 reads TGTGCCAGCAGGGGAGTAGCGGGAGCTGTAGATACGCAGTATTTT. Amino acid sequence: CASRGVAGAVDTQYF.

The rearrangement joins TRBV15 to TRBJ1-1, with D uncertain. V lost 5 bases and J 6 bases, leaving 7 bases between the germline ends. CDR1 is LNHNV and CDR2 is YYDKDF in the germline V gene (reference sequence). CDR3 length: 11 residues. The CDR3, as DNA: TGTGCCACCAGCCTAGCAGCTGAAGCTTTCTTT. Amino acids: CATSLAAEAFF.

In its sample, this clone was seen a few times. The chain links TRBV28 to TRBJ2-1, with TRBD2 matching 7 bases. This CDR3 contains 16 residues. CDR1 is MDHEN, CDR2 SYDVKM, per germline. After removal of 6 bases from V and 2 bases from J, the junction contained 10 bases not matched to a gene. The CDR3 loop reads CASSPARLAAYNEQFF. The CDR3 nucleotides read TGTGCCAGCAGCCCAGCTAGGCTAGCGGCCTACAATGAGCAGTTCTTC.

The V call is TRBV5-1, the J call TRBJ2-1; 11 bases line up with TRBD2. V lost 0 bases and J lost 10; bases outside the gene matches: 3. The CDR3 length is 14 residues. Germline-derived CDR1 and CDR2 are SGHRS and YFSETQ. Here the CDR3 reads CASSLAGTSGEQFF. The CDR3 nucleotides read TGCGCCAGCAGCTTGGCGGGGACTAGCGGCGAGCAGTTCTTC.

The chain joins TRBV5-8 to TRBJ2-2; no clear D. The V gene's germline CDR1 is SGHTS and CDR2 YDEGEE. V was clipped by 0 bases and J by 0 bases, with 6 bases between them. This CDR3 spans 15 amino acids. In DNA, the CDR3 is TGTGCCAGCAGCTTGGGGCTCTCGAACACCGGGGAGCTGTTTTTT. It encodes CASSLGLSNTGELFF.

The chain is built from TRBV9 and TRBJ2-1; 15 positions match TRBD2. The CDR3 length is 19 residues. The ends lost 4 bases at V and 0 bases at J; junction bases unmatched: 8. In germline, CDR1 is SGDLS, CDR2 YYNGEE. The CDR3 is CASSPTGTSGGFSYNEQFF. In DNA form, the CDR3 reads TGTGCCAGCAGCCCAACCGGGACTAGCGGGGGGTTCTCCTACAATGAGCAGTTCTTC.

The chain recombines TRBV14 with TRBJ2-5, with 7 bases matching TRBD1. Germline values: CDR1 SGHDN, CDR2 FVKESK. J gave up 0 bases and V 0 bases, and 10 bases lay outside the gene matches. The CDR3 length is 18 residues. The CDR3 loop reads CASSQDARDSLYQETQYF. CDR3 DNA: TGTGCCAGCAGCCAAGATGCCAGGGACAGTTTGTACCAAGAGACCCAGTACTTC. Combining the CDR3 with reference TRBV14 and TRBJ2-5 gives the whole variable domain EAGVTQFPSHSVIEKGQTVTLRCDPISGHDNLYWYRRVMGKEIKFLLHFVKESKQDESGMPNNRFLAERTGGTYSTLKVQPAELEDSGVYFCASSQDARDSLYQETQYFGPGTRLLVL.

CDR3 in amino acids: CASSPPTMGGGSYEQYF. The CDR3 coding sequence is TGTGCCAGCAGCCCTCCCACGATGGGAGGGGGGTCCTACGAGCAGTACTTC. V usage is TRBV28 and J usage is TRBJ2-7, with D possibly being TRBD2 (7 bases). Trimming shortened V by 6 bases and J by 1 base, and 22 bases separated the two germline ends. Germline CDR1 reads MDHEN; CDR2 reads SYDVKM. There are 17 residues in the CDR3.

The chain combines TRBV14 with TRBJ2-7; TRBD2 is a possible D gene (6 bases). The CDR3 runs to 14 residues. V was clipped by 5 bases and J by 1 base, with 12 bases between them. Germline V CDR1 and CDR2: SGHDN, FVKESK. The CDR3, as DNA: TGTGCCAGCAGCAAAAAAGGGAGGTCCTACGAGCAGTACTTC. Translation: CASSKKGRSYEQYF.

This clone has just one count. The chain links TRBV28 to TRBJ2-1; 7 positions match TRBD2. The CDR3 is made up of 17 amino acids. Germline V lookup: CDR1 MDHEN, CDR2 SYDVKM. Trimming at V came to 5 bases and at J to 0 bases, leaving 10 bases not matched to a gene. This CDR3 is CASSASSGPSSYNEQFF. The CDR3 bases are TGTGCCAGCAGTGCCTCTAGCGGTCCCAGCTCCTACAATGAGCAGTTCTTC.

V is TRBV2 and J is TRBJ2-3; 8 nucleotides align to TRBD2. Germline loops: CDR1 SNHLY, CDR2 FYNNEI. With V trimmed by 7 bases and J by 0 bases, 6 bases remained unmatched. The CDR3 runs to 15 residues. DNA for the CDR3: TGTGCCAGCATCGGGAGCGGGAGAAGCACAGATACGCAGTATTTT. As protein: CASIGSGRSTDTQYF.

This clone showed up just a few times. V and J are TRBV28 and TRBJ2-3, with 8 bases lining up with TRBD2. V dropped 5 bases and J dropped 4; count of bases not matched to a gene: 11. Per germline, CDR1 MDHEN and CDR2 SYDVKM. The CDR3 is 16 residues long. The CDR3 DNA reads TGTGCCAGCAGTCCACCCGGGGCGGGGGGTTCAGATACGCAGTATTTT. This translates into CASSPPGAGGSDTQYF.